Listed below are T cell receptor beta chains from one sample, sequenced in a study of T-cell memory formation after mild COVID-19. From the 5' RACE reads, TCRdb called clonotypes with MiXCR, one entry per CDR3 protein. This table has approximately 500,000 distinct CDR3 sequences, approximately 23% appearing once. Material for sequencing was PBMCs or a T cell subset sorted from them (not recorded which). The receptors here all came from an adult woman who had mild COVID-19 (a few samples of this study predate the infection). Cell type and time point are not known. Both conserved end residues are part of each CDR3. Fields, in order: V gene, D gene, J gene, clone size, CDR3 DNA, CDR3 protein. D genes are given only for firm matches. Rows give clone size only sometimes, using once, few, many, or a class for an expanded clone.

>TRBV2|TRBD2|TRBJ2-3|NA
TGTGCCAGCAAAGGGAGCGGGGTCACAGATACGCAGTATTTT
CASKGSGVTDTQYF
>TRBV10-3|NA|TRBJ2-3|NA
TGTGCCATCCGAAGGGACCATACCACAGATACGCAGTATTTT
CAIRRDHTTDTQYF
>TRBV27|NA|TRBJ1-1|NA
TGTGCCAGCAGTGCACTAACAGGGAACACTGAAGCTTTCTTT
CASSALTGNTEAFF
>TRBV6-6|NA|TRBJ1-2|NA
TGTGCCAGCAGTCCAGGGGACCGGGCTAACTATGGCTACACCTTC
CASSPGDRANYGYTF
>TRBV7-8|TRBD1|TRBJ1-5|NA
TGTGCCAGCAGTCCACAGGGGCTTGACAATCAGCCCCAGCATTTT
CASSPQGLDNQPQHF
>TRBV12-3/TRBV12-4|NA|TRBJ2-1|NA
TGTGCCAGCAGTTTCGGGCGGCCCCCGAACTTTTCCTACAATGAGCAGTTCTTC
CASSFGRPPNFSYNEQFF
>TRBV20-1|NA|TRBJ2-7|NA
TGCAGTGCTAGAGTTGTTTCTCCCGTGAAGCAGTACTTC
CSARVVSPVKQYF
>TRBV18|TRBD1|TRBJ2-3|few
TGTGCCAGCTCACCCTGGGACAGGGGGCGTCGGGATGGAGATACGCAGTATTTT
CASSPWDRGRRDGDTQYF
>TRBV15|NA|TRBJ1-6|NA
TGTGCCACCAGCAGAGCCTCCAGCTATTCACCCCTCCACTTT
CATSRASSYSPLHF
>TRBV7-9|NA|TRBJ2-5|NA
TGTGCCAGCAGCTTGGGGCCCCAGGGAGGCCAAGAGACCCAGTACTTC
CASSLGPQGGQETQYF
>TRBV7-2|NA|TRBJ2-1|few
TGTGCCAGCAGCGTGGGACGCCGCGATGAGCAGTTCTTC
CASSVGRRDEQFF
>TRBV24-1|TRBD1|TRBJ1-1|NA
TGTGCCTCAGTGAAACGACAGGGGACCTTGGATCATGCGATGAACACTGAAGCTTTCTTT
CASVKRQGTLDHAMNTEAFF
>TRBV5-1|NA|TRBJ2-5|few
TGCGCCAGCAGCTTGGAAACAGGGTATGAGGAGACCCAGTACTTC
CASSLETGYEETQYF
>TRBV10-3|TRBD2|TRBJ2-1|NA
TGTGCCATCAGAGGGACTAGCGAGGGGAGTGAGCAGTTCTTC
CAIRGTSEGSEQFF
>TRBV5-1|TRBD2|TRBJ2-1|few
TGCGCCAGCAGCCCACCCTCTAGCGGCGAGCAGTTCTTC
CASSPPSSGEQFF
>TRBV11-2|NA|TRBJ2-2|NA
TGTGCCAGCAGCGCCTACAGGGAGAACACCGGGGAGCTGTTTTTT
CASSAYRENTGELFF
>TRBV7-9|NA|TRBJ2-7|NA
TGTGCCAGCAGCTTAGGGACTACCGGCTACGAGCAGTACTTC
CASSLGTTGYEQYF
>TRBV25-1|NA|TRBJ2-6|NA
TGTGCCAACAACGTCCTGACTTTC
CANNVLTF